Listed below are T cell receptor beta chains from one sample, sequenced in a study of T cell responses to AZD1222 COVID-19 vaccine. Measured with immunoSEQ multiplex PCR; TCRdb has only the in-frame clones, and not every one. The table has 95,000 to 150,000 clones, roughly 90% seen once. This sample comprised peripheral blood, obtained 28 days after the second AZD1222 dose. These receptors were obtained from an adult who received the AZD1222 COVID-19 vaccine. Both conserved end residues are part of each CDR3. The D gene is left open where the match is weak. Expanded clones are given a class, and other clones once, few, many or no size at all.

len,d_gene,v_gene,abundance,j_gene,CDR3nt,CDR3aa
16,-,TRBV5-1,-,TRBJ2-3,TGCGCCAGCAGCCTCAAGGGGGCGGGGGAAGCAGATACGCAGTATTTT,CASSLKGAGEADTQYF
15,-,TRBV5-1,-,TRBJ2-2,TGCGCCAGCAGCTTGGGGTCTAGGGCCACCGGGGAGCTGTTTTTT,CASSLGSRATGELFF
13,-,TRBV27,once,TRBJ1-2,TGTGCCAGCAGTTTATCAGGGATGCATGGCTACACCTTC,CASSLSGMHGYTF
13,-,TRBV30,-,TRBJ2-7,TGTGCCTGGAGTGGAGACAATTCCTACGAGCAGTACTTC,CAWSGDNSYEQYF
16,-,TRBV28,-,TRBJ1-6,TGTGCCAGCAGTTTACCGGGGCAGTCCTATAATTCACCCCTCCACTTT,CASSLPGQSYNSPLHF
16,TRBD1,TRBV7-8,-,TRBJ1-5,TGTGCCAGCAGCCGACGTGACAGGGGGAGCAATCAGCCCCAGCATTTT,CASSRRDRGSNQPQHF
12,-,TRBV28,-,TRBJ2-1,TGTGCCTCTTGGGGGACAAACAATGAGCAGTTCTTC,CASWGTNNEQFF
14,TRBD1,TRBV19,-,TRBJ1-2,TGTGCCAGTAGTGCCACAGGGGAGGGCTATGGCTACACCTTC,CASSATGEGYGYTF
14,-,TRBV28,-,TRBJ1-5,TGTGCCAGCAGCCCCACGGGTAGCAATCAGCCCCAGCATTTT,CASSPTGSNQPQHF
13,TRBD1,TRBV29-1,-,TRBJ2-7,TGCAGCGTTGCCGGGACAGCTTCCTACGAGCAGTACTTC,CSVAGTASYEQYF
13,-,TRBV7-2,-,TRBJ1-1,TGTGCCAGCAGCTCCCCGGGGGGAACTGAAGCTTTCTTT,CASSSPGGTEAFF
13,TRBD2,TRBV12-3/TRBV12-4,-,TRBJ2-3,TGTGCCAGCAGCCGGGAGGTCACAGATACGCAGTATTTT,CASSREVTDTQYF
12,-,TRBV29-1,-,TRBJ2-7,TGCAGCGTTGGGGGGGCCTCCTACGAGCAGTACTTC,CSVGGASYEQYF
16,TRBD1,TRBV19,-,TRBJ1-2,TGTGCCAGTAGAACACCCCACAGGGGTACGAACTATGGCTACACCTTC,CASRTPHRGTNYGYTF
16,TRBD2,TRBV3-1/TRBV3-2,-,TRBJ2-5,TGTGCCAGCAGCACCTATAACGGGGGGGCGGTGGGGACCCAGTACTTC,CASSTYNGGAVGTQYF
16,-,TRBV6-2/TRBV6-3,-,TRBJ1-1,TGTGCCAGCAGCCCACCGCGGGGCCAGAGAAACACTGAAGCTTTCTTT,CASSPPRGQRNTEAFF
15,-,TRBV7-8,few,TRBJ2-2,TGTGCCAGCAGCTTAGTCTCCGCGAACACCGGGGAGCTGTTTTTT,CASSLVSANTGELFF
17,-,TRBV24-1,-,TRBJ1-5,TGTGCCACCAGTGACCACCGATCCGACCCTTTGAACCAGCCCCAGCATTTT,CATSDHRSDPLNQPQHF
14,-,TRBV5-5,-,TRBJ1-2,TGTGCCAGCAGCTCGCCAATCGGGGGTTATGGCTACACCTTC,CASSSPIGGYGYTF
15,-,TRBV6-2/TRBV6-3,-,TRBJ1-5,TGTGCCAGCAGTTACGGGTCCAGGGGAGGACAGCCCCAGCATTTT,CASSYGSRGGQPQHF
17,-,TRBV4-2,-,TRBJ1-3,TGTGCCAGCAGCCAAGTAGCACAGGGTGTAGTCGGAAACACCATATATTTT,CASSQVAQGVVGNTIYF
20,-,TRBV4-3,-,TRBJ1-1,TGCGCCAGCAGCCAAGAAGCCCTCAGGAGGCAGGTTTTAGGTGTCAAGGAAGCTTTCTTT,CASSQEALRRQVLGVKEAFF
15,-,TRBV11-1,once,TRBJ2-7,TGTGCCAGCAGCAAGACATCCCGGAGCTCCTACGAGCAGTACTTC,CASSKTSRSSYEQYF
13,TRBD1,TRBV29-1,-,TRBJ2-3,TGCAGCGGCATACAGGGGAGTACAGATACGCAGTATTTT,CSGIQGSTDTQYF
16,-,TRBV7-9,once,TRBJ1-2,TGTGCCAGCAGCTTAGTGGGGGGTCCAGCTAACTATGGCTACACCTTC,CASSLVGGPANYGYTF
15,-,TRBV7-9,-,TRBJ1-2,TGTGCCAGCAGCTTAGGGGCCGGGGCGGCGGAGGGCTACACCTTC,CASSLGAGAAEGYTF
16,TRBD1,TRBV28,-,TRBJ1-6,TGTGCCAGCAGTTTGGGGACAGGTTTTTTTAATTCACCCCTCCACTTT,CASSLGTGFFNSPLHF
13,TRBD1,TRBV19,-,TRBJ1-1,TGTGCCAGTAGTTCCAACAGGGGGCTCCGAGCTTTCTTT,CASSSNRGLRAFF
14,-,TRBV6-1,few,TRBJ2-7,TGTGCCAGCAGTGAAATCGGACAGACCTACGAGCAGTACTTC,CASSEIGQTYEQYF
15,-,TRBV29-1,-,TRBJ2-3,TGCAGCGTTGCGCGCCGGGACGCCAGCACAGATACGCAGTATTTT,CSVARRDASTDTQYF
15,-,TRBV2,once,TRBJ1-5,TGTGCCAGCCAACAAGGGGCAGGGAGCAATCAGCCCCAGCATTTT,CASQQGAGSNQPQHF
15,-,TRBV6-5,-,TRBJ2-7,TGTGCCAGCAGTTACTCTGCAGGGATCCAAGACGAGCAGTACTTC,CASSYSAGIQDEQYF
18,TRBD1,TRBV19,-,TRBJ1-1,TGTGCCAGTAGTATACCTGTCCCGGGACAGGGTTTGGGCACTGAAGCTTTCTTT,CASSIPVPGQGLGTEAFF
15,-,TRBV19,-,TRBJ2-3,TGTGCCAGCATGACAGGGAGGACCCAAACAGATACGCAGTATTTT,CASMTGRTQTDTQYF
14,TRBD1,TRBV30,-,TRBJ2-5,TGTGCCTGGGGACAGGGGGCGCTTGGGGAGACCCAGTACTTC,CAWGQGALGETQYF
15,TRBD1,TRBV7-2,once,TRBJ1-1,TGTGCCAGCAGCAAAAGACAGGGGAGGGACACTGAAGCTTTCTTT,CASSKRQGRDTEAFF
15,-,TRBV19,-,TRBJ1-6,TGTGCCAGTCGGACCTCAGGGGATTTGGGCTCACCCCTCCACTTT,CASRTSGDLGSPLHF
16,-,TRBV5-4,-,TRBJ2-3,TGTGCCAGCAGCTTGGTAGCTAGCGTAGCGACAGATACGCAGTATTTT,CASSLVASVATDTQYF
14,TRBD2,TRBV4-3,-,TRBJ2-3,TGCGCCAGCAGCCTGACTAGCAGCACAGATACGCAGTATTTT,CASSLTSSTDTQYF
14,-,TRBV18,-,TRBJ1-2,TGTGCCAGCTCACCACCTGCCAGGGTCCGTGGCTACACCTTC,CASSPPARVRGYTF
15,-,TRBV11-2,-,TRBJ1-4,TGTGCCAGCAGCCCGGGGACGGCAACTAATGAAAAACTGTTTTTT,CASSPGTATNEKLFF
16,TRBD1,TRBV6-2/TRBV6-3,-,TRBJ1-5,TGTGCCAGCAGTTTGGACAGGGCCCGTATCAATCAGCCCCAGCATTTT,CASSLDRARINQPQHF
15,-,TRBV11-1,-,TRBJ2-1,TGTGCCAGCAGTCCTTTACAGAGGACCTACAATGAGCAGTTCTTC,CASSPLQRTYNEQFF
15,-,TRBV6-5,-,TRBJ1-3,TGTGCCAGCAGGCCGGGACCGCCCTCTGGAAACACCATATATTTT,CASRPGPPSGNTIYF
16,-,TRBV19,-,TRBJ2-6,TGTGCCAGTAGTATACTAGGGTCTGCTGGGGCCAACGTCCTGACTTTC,CASSILGSAGANVLTF
17,TRBD1,TRBV3-1/TRBV3-2,-,TRBJ1-1,TGTGCCAGCAGCCCACGGGACAGGGGTGCCGGGGACACTGAAGCTTTCTTT,CASSPRDRGAGDTEAFF
19,TRBD1,TRBV3-1/TRBV3-2,-,TRBJ1-5,TGTGCCAGCAGCCCCCGCCGCAACGCCGAATCAGGGGGAAATCAGCCCCAGCATTTT,CASSPRRNAESGGNQPQHF
15,-,TRBV6-1,-,TRBJ2-4,TGTGCCAGCAGTGATGTTGGGGCAGCAAAAAACATTCAGTACTTC,CASSDVGAAKNIQYF
17,-,TRBV4-2,once,TRBJ2-2,TGTGCCAGCAGACAAGGCCCGGCAGAGCCGAACACCGGGGAGCTGTTTTTT,CASRQGPAEPNTGELFF
17,-,TRBV7-9,-,TRBJ2-4,TGTGCCAGCAGCTTATCGATGGGTAGTCTAGCCAAAAACATTCAGTACTTC,CASSLSMGSLAKNIQYF
14,-,TRBV10-3,-,TRBJ1-4,TGTGCCATAGGAAGTGAGAGTGTTAATGAAAAACTGTTTTTT,CAIGSESVNEKLFF
13,-,TRBV7-2,-,TRBJ2-1,TGTGCCAGCAGCTTACAGCGTCCGAATGAGCAGTTCTTC,CASSLQRPNEQFF
13,-,TRBV3-1/TRBV3-2,-,TRBJ1-1,TGTGCCAGCAGCCAAATGGGACTTGGCGAAGCTTTCTTT,CASSQMGLGEAFF
15,TRBD1,TRBV5-8,-,TRBJ1-3,TGTGCCAGCAGCCGAAAGGGGGCTGCTGGAAACACCATATATTTT,CASSRKGAAGNTIYF
16,-,TRBV7-3,-,TRBJ2-1,TGTGCCAGCAGCTTAAGAGACAGGGGAGGGTCTCATGAGCAGTTCTTC,CASSLRDRGGSHEQFF